This entry lists 31 T cell receptor beta chains sequenced from one sample in a study of cytomegalovirus exposure and HLA in healthy donors. The PCR contained 60 Vbeta and 13 Jbeta primers. Produced via immunoSEQ multiplex PCR; TCRdb's table is partial and in-frame only. Found here are around 36,000 clones, more than 80% of them singletons; the top ten hold around a tenth. The sample was PBMCs. These receptors all stem from a middle-aged woman in good health and CMV-seronegative.

This sequence joins TRBV28 and TRBJ1-1, with 9 bases identical to TRBD1. This CDR3 is 14 amino acids long. With V trimmed by 5 bases and J by 3 bases, 4 bases remained unmatched. Germline V CDR1 and CDR2: MDHEN, SYDVKM. The CDR3 loop reads CASSRTGADTEAFF. The CDR3 bases are TGTGCCAGCAGTCGGACAGGGGCGGACACTGAAGCTTTCTTT.

V gene TRBV5-4 combines with J gene TRBJ2-5, with TRBD2 matching 15 bases. V lost 2 bases to trimming and J lost 3 bases; unmatched junction nucleotides: 5. The CDR3 sequence is 17 residues long. CDR1 SGHNT and CDR2 YYREEE come from the germline V gene (reference sequence). CDR3 region: CASSFPGTSGGKETQYF. CDR3 nucleotides: TGTGCCAGCAGCTTCCCCGGGACTAGCGGGGGGAAAGAGACCCAGTACTTC.

The J gene is TRBJ1-1, the V gene TRBV9, with D tentatively TRBD1 (6 bases). Germline CDR1 SGDLS, CDR2 YYNGEE. The CDR3 has 16 residues. Trimming removed 0 bases from V and 3 bases from J, with 15 bases in between. The CDR3 nucleotides read TGTGCCAGCAGCGTAGTTCTGGGGGCGAGAGACACTGAAGCTTTCTTT. Its protein product is CASSVVLGARDTEAFF.

This clone was picked up one time. The chain recombines TRBV5-1 with TRBJ1-6; D is uncertain. This CDR3 spans 14 amino acids. CDR1 and CDR2 from the germline V gene are SGHRS and YFSETQ. The V and J ends lost 5 bases and 5 bases respectively, with 11 bases between them. This CDR3 is CASRAGFDNSPLHF. In nucleotides, the CDR3 is TGCGCCAGCAGGGCAGGTTTCGATAATTCACCCCTCCACTTT.

The CDR3 bases are TGTGCCAGCAGTCGAGAACCAGGGTTGTACGGCTACACCTTC. Its protein is CASSREPGLYGYTF. The chain joins TRBV7-9 to TRBJ1-2, with D possibly TRBD1 on 5 matching bases. The germline V gene encodes CDR1 SEHNR and CDR2 FQNEAQ (reference sequence). This CDR3 is built from 14 residues. The germline V and J ends were trimmed by 6 bases and 8 bases, with 19 bases remaining between them.

The V gene is TRBV7-8, the J gene TRBJ1-2, with D uncertain. Trimming shortened V by 0 bases and J by 2 bases, and 13 bases separated the two germline ends. The CDR3 has 16 amino acids. Germline CDR1 is SGHVS and CDR2 is FQNEAQ. The CDR3, as DNA: TGTGCCAGCAGCTTAGCGCGGGCAGCATTCAACTATGGCTACACCTTC. It specifies CASSLARAAFNYGYTF. The full variable domain, completed using reference TRBV7-8 and TRBJ1-2, is GAGVSQSPRYKVAKRGQDVALRCDPISGHVSLFWYQQALGQGPEFLTYFQNEAQLDKSGLPSDRFFAERPEGSVSTLKIQRTQQEDSAVYLCASSLARAAFNYGYTFGSGTRLTVV.

This chain links TRBV28 with TRBJ2-3; D remains unclear. The CDR3 loop spans 14 amino acids. Trimming removed 1 base from V and 6 bases from J, with 11 bases in between. Germline V lookup: CDR1 MDHEN, CDR2 SYDVKM. CDR3 nucleotides: TGTGCCAGCAGTTTATTCCGGTCCGGGGATACGCAGTATTTT. Protein: CASSLFRSGDTQYF.

This clone was seen just once. The J gene is TRBJ2-5, the V gene TRBV5-6, with 7 bases matching TRBD1. The CDR3 is 15 amino acids. J gave up 5 bases and V 4 bases, and 11 bases lay outside the gene matches. Per germline, CDR1 SGHDT and CDR2 YYEEEE. In DNA, the CDR3 is TGTGCCAGCAGCCCTTTGGCACAGGGGCAGGAGACCCAGTACTTC. Translating gives CASSPLAQGQETQYF.

This clone was counted a single time. The rearrangement links TRBV27 to TRBJ2-1; 8 bases are shared with TRBD2. Germline-derived CDR1 and CDR2 are MNHEY and SMNVEV (reference sequence). The CDR3 runs to 15 residues. Trimming took 2 bases from V and 4 from J; bases not matched to a gene: 4. The CDR3 coding sequence is TGTGCCAGCAGTTTAACGGGGGGGCCGTACAATGAGCAGTTCTTC. Encoded protein: CASSLTGGPYNEQFF.

CDR3 in DNA: TGTGCCAGCAGTTTAACCGCGGGGACAGTTACTAACTATGGCTACACCTTC. Translated: CASSLTAGTVTNYGYTF. This chain links TRBV28 with TRBJ1-2; TRBD1 agrees at 7 bases. Trimming cost V 2 bases and J 0 bases; bases outside gene matches: 9. The length of the CDR3 is 17 residues. Germline V gene sequence: CDR1 MDHEN, CDR2 SYDVKM.

This clone was detected a few times. The rearrangement uses TRBV4-3 and TRBJ2-2; TRBD1 matches at 8 bases. The CDR3 runs to 14 residues. Trimming cost V 10 bases and J 5 bases; bases outside gene matches: 9. Germline V gene lookup returns CDR1 LGHNA and CDR2 YSLEER. The CDR3 loop is CAIRQGKDTGELFF. The CDR3 nucleotides read TGCGCCATCCGACAGGGGAAAGATACCGGGGAGCTGTTTTTT.

This chain joins TRBV28 and TRBJ1-4; TRBD1 is a possible D gene (6 bases). The V and J ends lost 2 bases and 8 bases respectively, with 12 bases between them. The CDR3 has 14 amino acids. The germline gives CDR1 MDHEN, CDR2 SYDVKM. For the CDR3, the DNA is TGTGCCAGCAGTTTAGGGGGGGCTTTAGAAAAACTGTTTTTT. Translating gives CASSLGGALEKLFF.

This clone was found a few times. The chain employs TRBV7-2 and TRBJ1-2, with D uncertain. The germline V and J ends were trimmed by 0 bases and 1 base, with 12 bases remaining between them. The CDR3 has 16 residues. The germline V gene encodes CDR1 SGHTA and CDR2 FQGNSA. CDR3 sequence: CASSLATGRNNYGYTF. The CDR3 nucleotides are TGTGCCAGCAGCTTAGCCACGGGGAGAAATAACTATGGCTACACCTTC.

This chain connects TRBV5-1 to TRBJ1-1, with D uncertain. V lost 5 bases and J lost 3, with 17 bases in between. Germline loops: CDR1 SGHRS, CDR2 YFSETQ. The CDR3 contains 15 residues. In DNA, the CDR3 is TGCGCCAGCAGACCCACTCCTCGGGGAGACACTGAAGCTTTCTTT. It encodes CASRPTPRGDTEAFF.

The V and J genes are TRBV7-9 and TRBJ2-3; 8 positions match TRBD2. The CDR3 extends over 15 amino acids. With 5 bases clipped from V and 4 bases from J, the junction kept 8 bases outside the gene matches. Germline assignment: CDR1 SEHNR and CDR2 FQNEAQ (reference sequence). The CDR3 DNA reads TGTGCCAGCAGCCAACAGGGACTAGGCCCAGATACGCAGTATTTT. This gives the protein CASSQQGLGPDTQYF.

This chain uses TRBV10-1 with TRBJ1-2; weak D call: TRBD1 (6 bases). This CDR3 region has 15 residues. Per the germline V gene, CDR1 is WNHNN and CDR2 is SYGVQD (reference sequence). V lost 7 bases, J lost 12 bases, and 27 bases lay in between. The DNA for the CDR3 is TGCGCCAGCATAGACAGGCGCTTCCCTCCCGAAAGAAACACCTTC. Translation: CASIDRRFPPERNTF.

Of note for this clone: Sequence at one end of the junction differs from germline and may be a read error. The same CDR3 arises from other DNA sequences in this sample as well. The chain is built from TRBV6-6 and TRBJ1-1, with a tentative D call TRBD1 (5 bases). Germline V gene data show CDR1 as MNHNY and CDR2 as SVGAGI (reference sequence). This CDR3 has 13 residues. The CDR3 nucleotides read TGTGCCAGCAGAAAAACAGGACCTGGGGAAGCCTTCTTT. Its protein is CASRKTGPGEAFF.

The chain employs TRBV5-6 and TRBJ2-3; TRBD2 matches 7 bases. The J segment lost 6 bases and the V segment lost 4 bases, leaving 5 bases of the junction unmatched. This CDR3 is 13 amino acids long. Per the germline V gene, CDR1 is SGHDT and CDR2 is YYEEEE. For the CDR3, the DNA is TGTGCCAGCAGCCCGAGCGGGACGGATACGCAGTATTTT. Protein: CASSPSGTDTQYF.

The genes are TRBV4-1 and TRBJ1-6; D unresolved. Between the trimmed V and J ends, which lost 5 bases and 1 base, there was a span of 9 bases. Germline V gene sequence: CDR1 MGHRA, CDR2 YSYEKL. This CDR3 spans 15 amino acids. The CDR3 sequence: CASSVQSSYNSPLHF. The DNA of the CDR3 is TGCGCCAGCAGCGTACAGAGTTCCTATAATTCACCCCTCCACTTT.

The V and J genes are TRBV4-3 and TRBJ2-1, with a possible D match to TRBD2 (7 bases). This CDR3 region has 16 residues. Trimming removed 4 bases at V and 7 bases at J, with 20 bases between. Looked up from germline, CDR1 is LGHNA and CDR2 is YSLEER. CDR3 in DNA: TGCGCCAGCAGCCGAAATCCGGTGGGGGGGGCAAATGAGCAGTTCTTC. Encoded protein: CASSRNPVGGANEQFF.

The chain has TRBV9 and TRBJ2-2; perhaps TRBD1 as D (6 bases). V lost 3 bases and J 1 base, leaving 16 bases between the germline ends. Germline CDR1 reads SGDLS; CDR2 reads YYNGEE. The CDR3 loop spans 17 amino acids. CDR3 sequence (DNA): TGTGCCAGCAGCGAAAGTCCGGAACAGGGGAACACCGGGGAGCTGTTTTTT. Translated, it gives CASSESPEQGNTGELFF.

The chain is built from TRBV5-1 and TRBJ2-3, with 8 bases that match TRBD1. J lost 7 bases, V lost 4 bases, and 8 bases had no gene match. Germline assignment: CDR1 SGHRS and CDR2 YFSETQ. The CDR3 length is 14 residues. CDR3 amino acids: CASSPGQGGNTQYF. The DNA for the CDR3 is TGCGCCAGCAGCCCCGGACAGGGAGGAAATACGCAGTATTTT.

V gene TRBV5-1 combines with J gene TRBJ1-4, with D possibly TRBD1 on 5 matching bases. V was cut by 4 bases and J by 4 bases, with 11 bases left in between. Germline V CDR1 and CDR2: SGHRS, YFSETQ. The length of the CDR3 is 14 residues. In nucleotides, the CDR3 is TGCGCCAGCAGCCCGGAAGGACATAATGAAAAACTGTTTTTT. Encoded protein: CASSPEGHNEKLFF.

This sequence joins TRBV5-4 and TRBJ2-1; D not certain. V lost 3 bases and J lost 6, with 10 bases in between. Germline loops: CDR1 SGHNT, CDR2 YYREEE (reference sequence). The CDR3 is 13 amino acids. CDR3 coding DNA: TGTGCCAGCAGCTCAACCAAGAGCAATGAGCAGTTCTTC. As protein: CASSSTKSNEQFF.

The V and J genes are TRBV28 and TRBJ2-4; 7 bases align to TRBD1. Germline CDR1 MDHEN, CDR2 SYDVKM. Losses at the gene ends were 4 bases for V and 8 bases for J; bases not matched to a gene: 11. This CDR3 is built from 15 residues. The CDR3 DNA reads TGTGCCAGCAGTTCGGGCCAGCAGGGGGTGTACATTCAGTACTTC. Translated, it gives CASSSGQQGVYIQYF.

The genes are TRBV27 and TRBJ1-2; D is unresolved. CDR3 length: 16 residues. Germline V gene sequence: CDR1 MNHEY, CDR2 SMNVEV (reference sequence). Trimming left V 0 bases short and J 0 bases short, with 11 bases between. CDR3: CASSLSGRDTNYGYTF. The CDR3, as DNA: TGTGCCAGCAGTTTATCGGGCAGAGATACTAACTATGGCTACACCTTC.

For the CDR3, the DNA is TGTGCCAGCAGTAAATGGGACAGGCAAGAGACCCAGTACTTC. Its translation: CASSKWDRQETQYF. V usage is TRBV27 and J usage is TRBJ2-5, with 8 bases matching TRBD1. The V and J ends lost 5 bases and 2 bases, in that order; junction bases with no gene match: 4. The CDR3 consists of 14 residues. Germline V gene lookup returns CDR1 MNHEY and CDR2 SMNVEV (reference sequence).

This rearrangement joins TRBV27 to TRBJ2-1; D gene unclear. This CDR3 contains 13 residues. Germline assignment: CDR1 MNHEY and CDR2 SMNVEV (reference sequence). The V end lost 5 bases, the J end lost 10 bases, and 15 bases lay between the germline ends. The DNA for the CDR3 is TGTGCCAGCAGTACCAGCTCCCTCGGGGAGCAGTTCTTC. Translated: CASSTSSLGEQFF.

The genes are TRBV19 and TRBJ2-1; D is uncertain. This CDR3 has 12 amino acids. V dropped 6 bases and J dropped 4 bases, with 7 bases sitting between them. Germline V CDR1 and CDR2: LNHDA, SQIVND (reference sequence). In nucleotides, the CDR3 is TGTGCCAGTAGAACGGGTTACAATGAGCAGTTCTTC. Translation: CASRTGYNEQFF.

This clone has more than one count but fewer than ten. This sequence joins TRBV28 and TRBJ1-5; TRBD1 is a possible D gene (6 bases). V was pared by 7 bases and J by 3 bases, with 10 bases between. This CDR3 has 13 amino acids. Germline CDR1 and CDR2: MDHEN and SYDVKM. The CDR3 DNA sequence: TGTGCCAGCAAACAGGGTATCAATCAGCCCCAGCATTTT. Residues: CASKQGINQPQHF.

V is TRBV5-1 and J is TRBJ1-3; 9 nucleotides match TRBD1. V dropped 3 bases and J dropped 4; count of bases not matched to a gene: 5. Germline loops: CDR1 SGHRS, CDR2 YFSETQ. The length of the CDR3 is 15 residues. This CDR3 is CASSSGTGSGNTIYF. The CDR3 nucleotides are TGCGCCAGCAGCTCCGGGACAGGGTCCGGAAACACCATATATTTT.